This T cell receptor beta chain emerged from a study of high-grade serous ovarian cancer treatment subgroups. The overall study: Each sample yielded on average roughly 7,000 unique TCR beta rearrangements from more than 13,000 reads. Whole-study findings and limits: Repertoire similarity ranged roughly 0.095 to 0.8 between tumors of one patient. TCR relatedness rose with neoantigen level and trended with mutation load. Bulk tumor TCR sequencing gave no spatial information.

Germline lookup yields CDR1 SNHLY and CDR2 FYNNEI. V trimming: 4 bases; J trimming: 4 bases; junction bases outside the gene matches: 3. This CDR3 has 14 residues. A remark on this clone: Its matching antigen is unknown.

Tumor samples were obtained before definitive surgery or chemotherapy. Repertoires were generated with immunoSEQ multiplex PCR, while TCRdb's copy carries only in-frame clones and drops some. The table has approximately 300 clones, roughly 80% seen once. The gene calls are TRBV2 and TRBJ1-4; TRBD1 agrees at 7 bases. This TCR was recovered from a human donor with high-grade serous ovarian cancer. Source material: tumor tissue. In DNA, the CDR3 is TGTGCCAGCAGTGGGGGGACAGTTAATGAAAAACTGTTTTTT. This encodes CASSGGTVNEKLFF.